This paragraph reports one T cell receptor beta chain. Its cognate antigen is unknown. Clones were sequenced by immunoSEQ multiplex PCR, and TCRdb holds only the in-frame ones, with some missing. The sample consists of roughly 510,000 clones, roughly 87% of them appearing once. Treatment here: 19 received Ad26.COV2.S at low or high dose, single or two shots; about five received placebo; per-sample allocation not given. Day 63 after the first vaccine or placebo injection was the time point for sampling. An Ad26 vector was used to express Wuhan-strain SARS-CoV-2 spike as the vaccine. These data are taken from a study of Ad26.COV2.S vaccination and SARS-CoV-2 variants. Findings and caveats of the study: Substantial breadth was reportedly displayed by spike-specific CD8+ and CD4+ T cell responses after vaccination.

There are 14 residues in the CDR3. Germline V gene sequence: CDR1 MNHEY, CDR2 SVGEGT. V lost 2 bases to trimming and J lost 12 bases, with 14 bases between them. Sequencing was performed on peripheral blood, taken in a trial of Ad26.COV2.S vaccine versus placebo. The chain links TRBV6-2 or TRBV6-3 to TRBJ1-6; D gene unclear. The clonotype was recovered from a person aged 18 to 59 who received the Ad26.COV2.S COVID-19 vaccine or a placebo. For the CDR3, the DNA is TGTGCCAGCAGTTACGAGAGTCCGCGGGGACCCCTCCACTTT. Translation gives CASSYESPRGPLHF.